The 27 T cell receptor beta chains in this list originate from one sample, sequenced in a study of shared clonotypes between healthy human individuals. Assay: immunoSEQ multiplex PCR; the TCRdb copy retains only in-frame clones and omits some. The repertoire consists of 950,000 to 1,100,000 clones, with about four fifths occurring once and the leading ten covering roughly 0.61%. The specimen was memory CD4+ T cells from PBMCs. Sample subset: CD45RA-negative fraction. The receptors were sampled from a man between 18 and 35 years old in good health. Some clones in this sample may be carry-over from other donors' samples.

The chain recombines TRBV11-3 with TRBJ2-7; D is possibly TRBD2 (5 bases). V was pared by 1 base and J by 5 bases, with 12 bases between. Germline lookup yields CDR1 SGHNT and CDR2 YENEEA. The CDR3 consists of 14 residues. The CDR3 DNA is TGTGCCAGCAGCTTAGGTGAGGGCTTGAACGAGCAGTACTTC. Translation: CASSLGEGLNEQYF.

V and J are TRBV7-7 and TRBJ2-5; D is perhaps TRBD1 or TRBD2 (6 bases each). Germline V CDR1 and CDR2: SSHAT, FNYEAQ (reference sequence). Deletions cut 5 bases from V and 9 bases from J, with 13 bases between. The CDR3 has 12 residues. CDR3 DNA sequence: TGTGCCAGCAGCCCGGGGGCAGGAGCCCAGTACTTC. This gives the protein CASSPGAGAQYF. The variable domain in full, completed from reference TRBV7-7 and TRBJ2-5, reads GAGVSQSPRYKVTKRGQDVTLRCDPISSHATLYWYQQALGQGPEFLTYFNYEAQPDKSGLPSDRFSAERPEGSISTLTIQRTEQRDSAMYRCASSPGAGAQYFGPGTRLLVL.

The rearrangement joins TRBV10-3 to TRBJ2-5; 7 bases match TRBD1. The trim removed 4 bases at V and 2 bases at J, leaving 4 bases unmatched. The V gene's germline CDR1 is ENHRY and CDR2 SYGVKD. This CDR3 comprises 14 residues. This chain's CDR3 is CAISGGTVQETQYF. The CDR3 nucleotides read TGTGCCATCAGTGGGGGGACAGTACAAGAGACCCAGTACTTC.

This rearrangement joins TRBV10-3 to TRBJ2-2; TRBD1 matches 8 bases. V was pared by 6 bases and J by 6 bases, with 15 bases of the junction left unmatched. Germline V CDR1 and CDR2: ENHRY, SYGVKD. The CDR3 is 17 amino acids. The CDR3 protein is CAIRGGDRGFRAGELFF. CDR3 nucleotides: TGTGCCATCAGGGGGGGAGACAGGGGCTTCAGGGCCGGGGAGCTGTTTTTT.

The genes are TRBV2 and TRBJ2-2; the D gene is possibly TRBD1 (5 bases). V lost 4 bases and J 2 bases, leaving 11 bases between the germline ends. The CDR3 extends over 15 amino acids. CDR1 and CDR2 from the germline V gene are SNHLY and FYNNEI. CDR3 residues: CASSAQGSNTGELFF. In DNA form, the CDR3 reads TGTGCCAGCAGTGCCCAGGGATCAAACACCGGGGAGCTGTTTTTT.

This clone was recorded a few times. V and J are TRBV2 and TRBJ1-2; D is possibly TRBD1 (6 bases). V was clipped by 5 bases and J by 7 bases, with 20 bases between them. Germline CDR1 is SNHLY and CDR2 is FYNNEI. CDR3 length equals 15 residues. The DNA of the CDR3 is TGTGCCAGCAGTCGGAAACAGGGTCCCGTCGGTGGCTACACCTTC. This sequence encodes CASSRKQGPVGGYTF. Supplemented by reference TRBV2 and TRBJ1-2, the full variable domain reads EPEVTQTPSHQVTQMGQEVILRCVPISNHLYFYWYRQILGQKVEFLVSFYNNEISEKSEIFDDQFSVERPDGSNFTLKIRSTKLEDSAMYFCASSRKQGPVGGYTFGSGTRLTVV.

This clone was seen only a few times. Other DNA sequences within the sample encode an identical CDR3. The chain joins TRBV19 to TRBJ2-7; D not resolved. The CDR3 covers 15 residues. V dropped 4 bases and J dropped 0 bases, with 13 bases sitting between them. The V gene's germline CDR1 is LNHDA and CDR2 SQIVND (reference sequence). The CDR3: CASSRTSGSSYEQYF. The DNA of the CDR3 is TGTGCCAGTAGTAGAACTTCGGGCAGCTCCTACGAGCAGTACTTC. Based on the CDR3 plus reference TRBV19 and TRBJ2-7, the full variable domain is DGGITQSPKYLFRKEGQNVTLSCEQNLNHDAMYWYRQDPGQGLRLIYYSQIVNDFQKGDIAEGYSVSREKKESFPLTVTSAQKNPTAFYLCASSRTSGSSYEQYFGPGTRLTVT.

This clone was observed once. The rearrangement links TRBV15 to TRBJ1-1; D remains ambiguous. CDR1 LNHNV and CDR2 YYDKDF come from the germline V gene (reference sequence). CDR3 length: 16 amino acids. Trimming left V 6 bases short and J 0 bases short, with 17 bases between. CDR3 DNA sequence: TGTGCCACCAGGAGGACCTCAGGACGGCTGAACACTGAAGCTTTCTTT. It is translated as CATRRTSGRLNTEAFF.

A few counts support this clone. The chain recombines TRBV14 with TRBJ1-1, with 7 bases fitting TRBD1. The CDR3 sequence is 13 residues long. Germline CDR1 reads SGHDN; CDR2 reads FVKESK. J was trimmed by 5 bases and V by 8 bases; bases with no gene match: 8. Here the CDR3 reads CASGGQLGTEAFF. The CDR3 region has the DNA TGTGCCAGCGGGGGACAGTTAGGTACTGAAGCTTTCTTT.

This rearrangement joins TRBV7-8 to TRBJ1-1, with a tentative D call TRBD1 (5 bases). The ends were cut back, 2 bases at V and 10 bases at J, with 14 bases in the middle. Looked up from germline, CDR1 is SGHVS and CDR2 is FQNEAQ. This CDR3 is built from 13 residues. This CDR3 reads CASSLSSAGLAFF. In DNA form, the CDR3 reads TGTGCCAGCAGCTTATCCTCCGCAGGGTTAGCTTTCTTT.

This clone was seen a single time. The chain uses TRBV28 and TRBJ1-1; 8 positions agree with TRBD1. V lost 6 bases, J lost 7 bases, and 10 bases stayed unmatched. There are 14 residues in the CDR3. The germline CDR1 and CDR2 sequences are MDHEN and SYDVKM. The CDR3 sequence is CASSPSGQEIEAFF. CDR3 sequence (DNA): TGTGCCAGCAGCCCGTCGGGACAGGAGATTGAAGCTTTCTTT. Using reference TRBV28 and TRBJ1-1 for the parts outside the CDR3, the full variable domain is DVKVTQSSRYLVKRTGEKVFLECVQDMDHENMFWYRQDPGLGLRLIYFSYDVKMKEKGDIPEGYSVSREKKERFSLILESASTNQTSMYLCASSPSGQEIEAFFGQGTRLTVV.

J is TRBJ2-3 and V is TRBV6-5; D may correspond to TRBD1 or TRBD2 (6 bases each). The CDR3 runs 12 residues. CDR1 and CDR2 (germline): MNHEY, SVGAGI. Written as DNA, the CDR3 is TGTGCGGTGGGGGGCCTCACAGATACGCAGTATTTT. Translated: CAVGGLTDTQYF.

This clone has only a few counts. The rearrangement uses TRBV6-1 and TRBJ2-7; no firm D call. Germline V gene lookup returns CDR1 MNHNS and CDR2 SASEGT. V dropped 2 bases and J dropped 3 bases, with 11 bases sitting between them. This CDR3 has 14 residues. CDR3: CASSETFWGYEQYF. The CDR3 nucleotides read TGTGCCAGCAGTGAAACATTTTGGGGCTACGAGCAGTACTTC.

The rearrangement joins TRBV11-3 to TRBJ2-2; D is uncertain. Germline V CDR1 and CDR2: SGHNT, YENEEA. V gave up 5 bases and J gave up 3 bases, with 4 bases separating them. The CDR3 runs to 12 residues. CDR3 in amino acids: CASSPYTGELFF. The CDR3, as DNA: TGTGCCAGCAGCCCTTACACCGGGGAGCTGTTTTTT.

With regard to this clone: One end of the junction does not line up with germline, which may come from a read error. V is TRBV7-9 and J is TRBJ1-1; no clear D gene. Germline values: CDR1 SEHNR, CDR2 FQNEAQ (reference sequence). CDR3 length equals 15 residues. CDR3 sequence reads: CASSLARAPNTEAFF. Written as DNA, the CDR3 is TGTGCCAGCAGCCTAGCCCGAGCCCCGAACACTGAAGCTTTCTTT.

The V call is TRBV27, the J call TRBJ2-1; D call uncertain. CDR3 length: 15 residues. Germline V gene sequence: CDR1 MNHEY, CDR2 SMNVEV (reference sequence). The ends were cut back, 4 bases at V and 8 bases at J, with 18 bases in the middle. CDR3 coding DNA: TGTGCCAGCAGTTCCCCGACGACAATCGTATATGAGCAGTTCTTC. Its translation is CASSSPTTIVYEQFF.

The chain employs TRBV18 and TRBJ2-5, with TRBD2 matching over 11 bases. The CDR3 spans 15 residues. V shed 3 bases and J 11 bases; nucleotides not matched to a gene: 11. The germline gives CDR1 KGHSH, CDR2 LQKENI. Written as DNA, the CDR3 is TGTGCCAGCTCACCCCTAGCGGGAGGCGGGGGAGAGCAGTACTTC. Encoded protein: CASSPLAGGGGEQYF. Supplemented by reference TRBV18 and TRBJ2-5, the full variable domain reads NAGVMQNPRHLVRRRGQEARLRCSPMKGHSHVYWYRQLPEEGLKFMVYLQKENIIDESGMPKERFSAEFPKEGPSILRIQQVVRGDSAAYFCASSPLAGGGGEQYFGPGTRLLVL.

V gene TRBV11-1 combines with J gene TRBJ2-7; 7 bases align to TRBD2. V shed 2 bases, J shed 2 bases, and the junction held 6 bases outside the gene matches. This CDR3 has 15 amino acids. Germline assignment: CDR1 SGHAT and CDR2 FQDESV (reference sequence). The DNA of the CDR3 is TGTGCCAGCAGCTTAATCGGGGCGGGAGCCTACGAGCAGTACTTC. It is translated as CASSLIGAGAYEQYF.

Here the CDR3 reads CASSPGLAYNEQFF. The CDR3 region has the DNA TGTGCCAGCAGTCCCGGACTAGCGTACAATGAGCAGTTCTTC. The chain couples TRBV7-2 to TRBJ2-1, with 9 bases identical to TRBD2. Trimming removed 6 bases from V and 4 bases from J; junction bases left unmatched: 4. The CDR3 runs to 14 residues. Germline values: CDR1 SGHTA, CDR2 FQGNSA.

This chain uses TRBV7-9 with TRBJ2-3; the D gene is possibly TRBD2 (6 bases). V was shortened by 5 bases and J by 3 bases, with 12 bases between the two germline ends. This CDR3 is 14 amino acids long. The V gene's germline CDR1 is SEHNR and CDR2 FQNEAQ (reference sequence). CDR3 sequence: CASSRHGGTDTQYF. In DNA form, the CDR3 reads TGTGCCAGCAGCCGACACGGGGGAACAGATACGCAGTATTTT.

This clone was observed a single time. This chain links TRBV9 with TRBJ2-1, with 7 nucleotides matching TRBD1. V dropped 4 bases and J dropped 3; count of bases not matched to a gene: 7. CDR3 size: 15 residues. Per the germline V gene, CDR1 is SGDLS and CDR2 is YYNGEE. CDR3 DNA sequence: TGTGCCAGCAGCACTACAGGGGCCCGCTACAATGAGCAGTTCTTC. Translation: CASSTTGARYNEQFF.

The gene calls are TRBV5-6 and TRBJ2-5; no firm D call. The V gene's germline CDR1 is SGHDT and CDR2 YYEEEE. The CDR3 spans 15 residues. Trimming pared 4 bases from V and 2 bases from J, leaving 15 bases between. The CDR3 loop reads CASSALGRLQETQYF. The CDR3 coding sequence is TGTGCCAGCAGCGCTCTCGGACGGCTTCAAGAGACCCAGTACTTC.

In DNA form, the CDR3 reads TGTGCCAGCAGCAAATCGGACAGGGGGAACTCTGGAAACACCATATATTTT. It is translated as CASSKSDRGNSGNTIYF. The rearrangement uses TRBV21-1 and TRBJ1-3; TRBD1, the D gene given by the table, was not confirmed from the DNA. TRBV21-1 is annotated as a pseudogene. The CDR3 has 17 amino acids.

This clone occurred many times. This sequence joins TRBV4-1 and TRBJ1-5; 8 bases map to TRBD1. Unmatched junction bases numbered 8, after V lost 0 bases and J lost 7 bases. The CDR3 is made up of 16 amino acids. Germline V lookup: CDR1 MGHRA, CDR2 YSYEKL. The DNA of the CDR3 is TGCGCCAGCAGCCAAGATGGGACAGGCCAGGGGCAGCCCCAGCATTTT. Its translation: CASSQDGTGQGQPQHF.

The chain recombines TRBV11-2 with TRBJ2-5; D gene unclear. The V gene's germline CDR1 is SGHAT and CDR2 FQNNGV. CDR3 length: 17 residues. With 3 bases removed from V and 5 bases from J, the gap between germline ends came to 22 bases. As DNA, the CDR3 is TGTGCCAGCAGCTTTAACCTGGGTCTTTACCCCGGGGAGACCCAGTACTTC. Residues: CASSFNLGLYPGETQYF.

This rearrangement joins TRBV2 to TRBJ2-1, with D uncertain. V was pared by 6 bases and J by 13 bases, with 16 bases between. CDR3 length equals 12 residues. Germline V gives CDR1 SNHLY, CDR2 FYNNEI. The DNA for the CDR3 is TGTGCCAGCAGCGGCGACCCAGCCCGTCAGTTCTTC. It encodes CASSGDPARQFF.

This clone was seen at least ten times. The V gene is TRBV5-1, the J gene TRBJ1-1; D may be TRBD1 (6 bases). V was trimmed by 0 bases and J by 3 bases, leaving 12 bases between them. There are 15 residues in the CDR3. Germline V lookup: CDR1 SGHRS, CDR2 YFSETQ. The CDR3: CASSLGANRDTEAFF. In nucleotides, the CDR3 is TGCGCCAGCAGCTTGGGGGCCAACAGGGACACTGAAGCTTTCTTT.